A selection of T cell receptor beta chains follows, all from one sample in a study of blood T cell repertoires in COVID-19. Repertoires were generated with immunoSEQ multiplex PCR, while TCRdb's copy carries only in-frame clones and drops some. Among roughly 250,000 clones listed, approximately 80% were seen once. The sequenced sample was peripheral blood. Receptors originate from a human donor in a cohort sampled during active COVID-19. Both conserved end residues are part of each CDR3. D genes are given only for firm matches. Where a row states a size, it is once, few, many or the class of an expanded clone; other rows omit it.

CDR3 length,clone size,J gene,D gene,V gene,CDR3 protein,CDR3 DNA
13,-,TRBJ2-7,TRBD2,TRBV2,CASRTSGGYEQYF,TGTGCCAGCAGGACTAGCGGCGGCTACGAGCAGTACTTC
13,-,TRBJ1-2,-,TRBV5-1,CASSLVQAYGYTF,TGCGCCAGCAGCTTGGTACAGGCCTATGGCTACACCTTC
15,-,TRBJ2-7,-,TRBV18,CASSPSSSRAYEQYF,TGTGCCAGCTCACCTTCATCTAGCCGAGCCTACGAGCAGTACTTC
15,-,TRBJ1-5,-,TRBV5-1,CASSLAGERNQPQHF,TGCGCCAGCAGCTTGGCGGGTGAGCGGAATCAGCCCCAGCATTTT
19,-,TRBJ2-1,-,TRBV27,CASSLSKGYGRGTYNEQFF,TGTGCCAGCAGTTTATCGAAGGGGTATGGCAGGGGCACCTACAATGAGCAGTTCTTC
14,once,TRBJ2-2,-,TRBV6-2/TRBV6-3,CASTPLELTGELFF,TGTGCCAGCACCCCGTTGGAGCTTACCGGGGAGCTGTTTTTT
12,-,TRBJ2-7,-,TRBV3-1/TRBV3-2,CASSSGGHEQYF,TGTGCCAGCAGCTCCGGGGGTCACGAGCAGTACTTC
13,-,TRBJ2-3,-,TRBV9,CASSVPSGDTQYF,TGTGCCAGCAGCGTCCCGTCCGGAGATACGCAGTATTTT
15,-,TRBJ2-1,-,TRBV9,CASSPRGSTYNEQFF,TGTGCCAGCAGCCCCCGCGGCTCAACTTACAATGAGCAGTTCTTC
16,-,TRBJ2-1,TRBD2,TRBV18,CASSPLGGSSYNEQFF,TGTGCCAGCTCACCACTGGGCGGGAGCTCCTACAATGAGCAGTTCTTC
15,-,TRBJ2-1,-,TRBV6-4,CASSETVADYNEQFF,TGTGCCAGCAGTGAAACCGTCGCGGATTACAATGAGCAGTTCTTC
13,-,TRBJ1-1,-,TRBV6-1,CASSEMGAGRAFF,TGTGCCAGCAGTGAAATGGGGGCAGGTCGAGCTTTCTTT
15,-,TRBJ1-3,TRBD1,TRBV2,CASRRQGSSGNTIYF,TGTGCCAGCAGGAGACAGGGGAGCTCTGGAAACACCATATATTTT
15,-,TRBJ1-6,-,TRBV28,CASSPPTGVNSPLHF,TGTGCCAGCAGTCCACCGACAGGAGTGAATTCACCCCTCCACTTT
16,-,TRBJ2-1,TRBD1,TRBV19,CASSIGTGVTYNEQFF,TGTGCCAGTAGTATAGGGACAGGGGTGACCTACAATGAGCAGTTCTTC
17,-,TRBJ2-7,TRBD2,TRBV7-2,CASSQGLAGWAAYEQYF,TGTGCCAGCAGCCAGGGACTAGCGGGGTGGGCGGCCTACGAGCAGTACTTC
15,-,TRBJ1-6,-,TRBV6-5,CASSPGGRKNSPLHF,TGTGCCAGCAGTCCGGGGGGGCGGAAGAATTCACCCCTCCACTTT
15,-,TRBJ2-7,TRBD2,TRBV10-3,CAISEGLAGGHEQYF,TGTGCCATCAGTGAGGGATTAGCGGGAGGCCACGAGCAGTACTTC
16,-,TRBJ2-3,TRBD2,TRBV19,CASSIVPGGGGDTQYF,TGTGCCAGTAGTATAGTCCCGGGAGGAGGAGGAGATACGCAGTATTTT
15,-,TRBJ2-7,TRBD1,TRBV25-1,CASSEGGQVPYEQYF,TGTGCCAGCAGTGAAGGAGGACAGGTTCCCTACGAGCAGTACTTC
17,-,TRBJ2-1,TRBD2,TRBV5-1,CASSLGALAGAYNEQFF,TGCGCCAGCAGCTTGGGGGCGTTAGCGGGAGCCTACAATGAGCAGTTCTTC
16,once,TRBJ1-6,-,TRBV2,CASTGGRSSYNSPLHF,TGTGCCAGCACGGGAGGAAGGAGCTCCTATAATTCACCCCTCCACTTT
13,-,TRBJ2-1,TRBD2,TRBV10-2,CASSAILAREQFF,TGCGCCAGCAGTGCAATACTAGCGCGGGAGCAGTTCTTC
15,once,TRBJ2-4,TRBD2,TRBV19,CASSIVAGGRNIQYF,TGTGCCAGTAGTATAGTTGCGGGAGGGAGAAACATTCAGTACTTC
15,-,TRBJ2-5,TRBD2,TRBV6-5,CASSLGAGAAETQYF,TGTGCCAGCAGCCTGGGAGCGGGAGCGGCGGAGACCCAGTACTTC
16,-,TRBJ2-7,TRBD2,TRBV27,CASSPSGLALLYEQYF,TGTGCCAGCAGTCCTTCCGGACTAGCTCTTCTGTACGAGCAGTACTTC
16,few,TRBJ1-3,-,TRBV18,CASSRRTSGTGNTIYF,TGTGCCAGCTCAAGAAGGACTAGTGGTACCGGAAACACCATATATTTT
13,-,TRBJ2-5,TRBD2,TRBV7-9,CASSSSGQETQYF,TGTGCCAGCAGCTCTAGCGGCCAAGAGACCCAGTACTTC
13,-,TRBJ2-3,-,TRBV7-9,CASSRAGEDTQYF,TGTGCCAGCAGCAGAGCAGGGGAGGATACGCAGTATTTT
15,-,TRBJ1-4,TRBD1,TRBV6-2/TRBV6-3,CASSFRTGGEEKLFF,TGTGCCAGCAGTTTTAGGACAGGGGGAGAAGAAAAACTGTTTTTT
14,-,TRBJ2-7,TRBD1,TRBV6-6,CASSYSPGGGEQYF,TGTGCCAGCAGTTACTCTCCAGGGGGCGGGGAGCAGTACTTC
17,-,TRBJ2-1,TRBD2,TRBV6-6,CASSPRTSAFTGNEQFF,TGTGCCAGCAGTCCGCGGACTAGCGCCTTTACGGGGAATGAGCAGTTCTTC
14,-,TRBJ2-2,-,TRBV24-1,CATRGAGNTGELFF,TGTGCCACCCGTGGGGCAGGGAACACCGGGGAGCTGTTTTTT
16,-,TRBJ2-2,-,TRBV4-1,CASSQIPGVGAGELFF,TGCGCCAGCAGCCAAATTCCCGGGGTCGGGGCCGGGGAGCTGTTTTTT
13,few,TRBJ1-2,-,TRBV4-2,CASSQGGGYGYTF,TGTGCCAGCAGCCAAGGGGGCGGCTATGGCTACACCTTC
15,-,TRBJ2-1,TRBD1,TRBV3-1/TRBV3-2,CASSQPGQSYNEQFF,TGTGCCAGCAGCCAGCCGGGACAGAGTTACAATGAGCAGTTCTTC